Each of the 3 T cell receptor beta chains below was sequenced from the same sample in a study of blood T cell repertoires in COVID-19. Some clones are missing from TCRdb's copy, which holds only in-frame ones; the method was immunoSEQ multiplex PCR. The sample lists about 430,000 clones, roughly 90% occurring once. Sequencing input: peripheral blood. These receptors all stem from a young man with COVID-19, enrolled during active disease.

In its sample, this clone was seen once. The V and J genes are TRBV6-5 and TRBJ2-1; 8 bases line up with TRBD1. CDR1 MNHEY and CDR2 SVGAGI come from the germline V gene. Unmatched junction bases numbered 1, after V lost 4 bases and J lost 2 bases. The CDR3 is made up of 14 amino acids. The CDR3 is CASSFRGPYNEQFF. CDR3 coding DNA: TGTGCCAGCAGTTTCAGGGGGCCCTACAATGAGCAGTTCTTC.

CDR3 nucleotides: TGTGCCAGCAGTCCTGACAGGGGAAGGCCCAGCTCCTACAATGAGCAGTTCTTC. This gives the protein CASSPDRGRPSSYNEQFF. The rearrangement uses TRBV6-6 and TRBJ2-1, with 8 bases identical to TRBD1. The J segment lost 0 bases and the V segment lost 5 bases, leaving 12 bases of the junction unmatched. The CDR3 spans 18 residues. Germline values: CDR1 MNHNY, CDR2 SVGAGI (reference sequence).

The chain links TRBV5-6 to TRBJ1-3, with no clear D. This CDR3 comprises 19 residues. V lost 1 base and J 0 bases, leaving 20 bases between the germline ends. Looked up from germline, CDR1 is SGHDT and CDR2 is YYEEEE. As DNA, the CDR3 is TGTGCCAGCAGCTTGCTTGTGGATCGTGCAGGCCCCTCTGGAAACACCATATATTTT. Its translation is CASSLLVDRAGPSGNTIYF. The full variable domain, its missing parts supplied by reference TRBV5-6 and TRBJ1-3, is DAGVTQSPTHLIKTRGQQVTLRCSPKSGHDTVSWYQQALGQGPQFIFQYYEEEERQRGNFPDRFSGHQFPNYSSELNVNALLLGDSALYLCASSLLVDRAGPSGNTIYFGEGSWLTVV.